The source of this T cell receptor (beta chain) is a study of Ad26.COV2.S vaccination and SARS-CoV-2 variants. Study at large: Trial arm assignment for the donor was COV1001 Ad26.COV2.S. Recipients of Ad26.COV2.S got it intramuscularly, once or twice 56 days apart.

On this clone itself: What it recognizes is unknown.

The treatment: roughly 19 received Ad26.COV2.S at low or high dose, single or two shots; 5 received placebo; per-sample allocation not given. Following the first vaccine or placebo injection, samples were taken on day 63. This adult donor, from Boston, was 18-55 years old. The data were produced by immunoSEQ multiplex PCR, yet TCRdb's version contains in-frame clones alone and is incomplete. The sample has about 350,000 clones, about 88% seen once; the top ten hold about 6.4%. Broader study findings: Total T cell responses were possibly underestimated by TCR breadth and depth analyses.

Germline assignment: CDR1 SEHNR and CDR2 FQNEAQ (reference sequence). The CDR3 is made up of 15 amino acids. Deletions cut 2 bases from V and 6 bases from J, with 14 bases between. The specimen comprised peripheral blood, sampled in a trial of Ad26.COV2.S vaccine versus placebo. The source is a person aged 18-65 years who received the Ad26.COV2.S COVID-19 vaccine or a placebo. V gene TRBV7-9 combines with J gene TRBJ2-1; D possibly corresponds to TRBD2 (5 bases). The CDR3 nucleotides are TGTGCCAGCAGCTTAAGTTTGAGGGTCCTCAATGAGCAGTTCTTC. Translating it yields CASSLSLRVLNEQFF.